The rows below give T cell receptor beta chains drawn from one sample of a study of PD-1 blockade in classical Hodgkin lymphoma. Generated by immunoSEQ multiplex PCR, the TCRdb table keeps only in-frame clones and is missing some. Of just under 45,000 clones in the sample, roughly three quarters were seen once. Specimen: peripheral blood mononuclear cells (PBMCs), collected before the second cycle of nivolumab. The receptor source for this set is a human donor with classical Hodgkin lymphoma. Each CDR3 is given with its conserved first and last residue. The D gene is left open where the match is weak. For some rows the clone size is stated as once, few or many, or as a class when expanded; others skip it.

d_call j_call v_call clone_size cdr3_nt cdr3_aa
. TRBJ2-7 TRBV9 . TGTGCCAGCAGCTCCAGCAGTGATACCTACGAGCAGTACTTC CASSSSSDTYEQYF
. TRBJ1-4 TRBV19 once TGTGCCAGCTCAGCTAATGAAAAACTGTTTTTT CASSANEKLFF
TRBD1 TRBJ1-2 TRBV6-5 few TGTGCCAGCAGTTACTCGACAGGGAATGGCTACACCTTC CASSYSTGNGYTF
TRBD2 TRBJ2-2 TRBV18 once TGTGCCAGCTCACTGGGACTAGCGAACACCGGGGAGCTGTTTTTT CASSLGLANTGELFF
. TRBJ2-2 TRBV19 . TGTGCCAGTGTTCCCTCAGGAGGGGGCACCGGGGAGCTGTTTTTT CASVPSGGGTGELFF
. TRBJ2-7 TRBV7-6 . TGTGCCAGCAGCCCCCGGACGAGCTCCTACGAGCAGTACTTC CASSPRTSSYEQYF
TRBD2 TRBJ2-5 TRBV30 few TGTGCCTGGAGCGCCGGGATAACTAGCGGGGGGACCCAAGAGACCCAGTACTTC CAWSAGITSGGTQETQYF
. TRBJ1-5 TRBV4-1 . TGCGCCAGCAGCCAACAGGGGCCCCAAGCGAATCAGCCCCAGCATTTT CASSQQGPQANQPQHF
. TRBJ1-6 TRBV7-9 . TGTGCCAGCAGCTTAGATCTGGTTTATAATTCACCCCTCCACTTT CASSLDLVYNSPLHF
TRBD2 TRBJ2-5 TRBV19 . TGTGCCAGTACCCCCCGGGGGGGCTCGGAGACCCAGTACTTC CASTPRGGSETQYF
TRBD1 TRBJ2-7 TRBV5-6 . TGTGCCAGCAGCTCCGGGACAGGGTCCTACGAGCAGTACTTC CASSSGTGSYEQYF
. TRBJ1-1 TRBV14 . TGTGCCAGCAGCGGGACGCCGTACACTGAAGCTTTCTTT CASSGTPYTEAFF
. TRBJ2-1 TRBV6-1 . TGTGCCAGCAGTGAAGCGCAACGGACACTGAGCAATGAGCAGTTCTTC CASSEAQRTLSNEQFF
TRBD1 TRBJ1-2 TRBV9 . TGTGCCAGCAGCCCAGGACAGGCAAGCTACACCTTC CASSPGQASYTF
TRBD1 TRBJ2-3 TRBV5-6 . TGTGCCAGCAGCTCCGGGACAGGGGGGGATACGCAGTATTTT CASSSGTGGDTQYF
. TRBJ1-5 TRBV28 . TGTGCCAGCACCCGGGCCCCGGGCAATCAGCCCCAGCATTTT CASTRAPGNQPQHF
. TRBJ1-2 TRBV27 . TGTGCCAGCAGTTTAGGGGAGGGCTACACCTTC CASSLGEGYTF
. TRBJ1-1 TRBV14 . TGTGCCAGCAACCGGGGGGGGTGGACTGAAGCTTTCTTT CASNRGGWTEAFF
TRBD1 TRBJ1-2 TRBV9 . TGTGCCAGCAGCGGGGGGGCCCAGACAGGGAACTATGGCTACACCTTC CASSGGAQTGNYGYTF
. TRBJ2-7 TRBV21-1 . TGTGCCAGCAGCAAACGACAGGGGAAGCCCTACGAGCAGTACTTC CASSKRQGKPYEQYF
. TRBJ1-1 TRBV9 few TGTGCCAGCAGCGTAGTGGGGAACGCTGAAGCTTTCTTT CASSVVGNAEAFF
. TRBJ2-7 TRBV28 . TGTGCCAGCAGCAACTCGTACGAGCAGTACTTC CASSNSYEQYF
. TRBJ1-2 TRBV5-8 once TGTGCCAGCACCCATCAGGAGAACTATGGCTACACCTTC CASTHQENYGYTF
. TRBJ1-3 TRBV9 few TGTGCCAGCAGCTCCCCCCTGGACAGCTCTGGAAACACCATATATTTT CASSSPLDSSGNTIYF
. TRBJ2-7 TRBV29-1 . TGCAGCGTTCAGTGGAGGGACAGCTACGAGCAGTACTTC CSVQWRDSYEQYF
. TRBJ1-2 TRBV5-3 . TGTGCCAGCAGCTTGTTGGACAGCCTAACACATGGCTACACCTTC CASSLLDSLTHGYTF
TRBD2 TRBJ2-7 TRBV19 once TGTGCCAGTAGTATGGGAGGGGTCTACGAGCAGTACTTC CASSMGGVYEQYF
. TRBJ1-4 TRBV5-1 . TGCGCCAGCAGCTTGATCGAGGGTTCGAATGAAAAACTGTTTTTT CASSLIEGSNEKLFF
TRBD2 TRBJ2-4 TRBV11-2 . TGTGCCAGCAGCTTAGTCTGGGGGGGAAACATTCAGTACTTC CASSLVWGGNIQYF
. TRBJ1-1 TRBV27 . TGTGCCAGCAGTTCACGAGACATGAACACTGAAGCTTTCTTT CASSSRDMNTEAFF
. TRBJ2-7 TRBV27 . TGTGCCAGCAGTCTAGGGGTGGGCGAGCAGTACTTC CASSLGVGEQYF
. TRBJ2-1 TRBV4-3 once TGCGCCAGCAGCCAGTCAGCGACAGTGTACAATGAGCAGTTCTTC CASSQSATVYNEQFF
. TRBJ1-5 TRBV2 . TGTGCCAGCAGTCCCTCGGAAGTCTATAGCAATCAGCCCCAGCATTTT CASSPSEVYSNQPQHF
TRBD2 TRBJ2-6 TRBV28 . TGTGCCAGCAGTCCACCCGGGGGGGTTGGGGCCAACGTCCTGACTTTC CASSPPGGVGANVLTF
. TRBJ2-3 TRBV19 . TGTGCCAGTAGTATACCAACAGATACGCAGTATTTT CASSIPTDTQYF
. TRBJ1-3 TRBV9 . TGTGCCAGCAAAGACATCAGCGCTGGAAACACCATATATTTT CASKDISAGNTIYF
TRBD1 TRBJ2-2 TRBV27 medium-sized TGTGCCAGCAGTATGGACAGGGGGACCGGGGAGCTGTTTTTT CASSMDRGTGELFF
TRBD2 TRBJ2-3 TRBV20-1 . TGCAGTGTAGCGGGGTCGGATACGCAGTATTTT CSVAGSDTQYF
TRBD1 TRBJ1-2 TRBV9 . TGTGCCAGCAGCGCGGGACAGCGATATGGCTACACCTTC CASSAGQRYGYTF
. TRBJ2-2 TRBV13 . TGTGCCAGCAGCTTAGAAGGAGTCATCGGGGAGCTGTTTTTT CASSLEGVIGELFF
. TRBJ2-5 TRBV30 once TGTGCCTGGGCGGACAGCCAAGAGACCCAGTACTTC CAWADSQETQYF
. TRBJ2-7 TRBV9 . TGTGCCAGCAGCCTAGACACAGGGACCTTAGATGAGCAGTACTTC CASSLDTGTLDEQYF
. TRBJ1-1 TRBV6-6 . TGTGCCAGCACCCTTACAAGGCTGGGGTTGCCTGAAGCTTTCTTT CASTLTRLGLPEAFF
. TRBJ2-5 TRBV25-1 once TGTGCCAGCAGTGTAGGGGGGAGGGACCAAGAGACCCAGTACTTC CASSVGGRDQETQYF
. TRBJ2-7 TRBV18 . TGTGCCAGCTCACCCACCTTGCGAGACGGAGGAGCCCCCTACGAGCAGTACTTC CASSPTLRDGGAPYEQYF
. TRBJ2-1 TRBV19 many TGTGCCAGTAGTCCGTTTCTGGAGACAGGACGTCTCTCCTACAATGAGCAGTTCTTC CASSPFLETGRLSYNEQFF
TRBD1 TRBJ2-7 TRBV28 . TGTGCCAGCAGTTCAGGGGGAATCTACGAGCAGTACTTC CASSSGGIYEQYF
. TRBJ2-7 TRBV28 . TGTGCCAGCAGACCCACCACGGTCGAGCAGTACTTC CASRPTTVEQYF
TRBD1 TRBJ1-5 TRBV9 . TGTGCCAGCAGCACAGGACAGGGGGCGCAGCCCCAGCATTTT CASSTGQGAQPQHF
TRBD1 TRBJ2-1 TRBV7-6 . TGTGCCAGCAGCGACCGACAGGGTTCCTACAATGAGCAGTTCTTC CASSDRQGSYNEQFF
. TRBJ2-5 TRBV4-2 . TGTGCCAGCAGCCAAGGGGCCCGACAGTTACAAGAGACCCAGTACTTC CASSQGARQLQETQYF
. TRBJ2-7 TRBV6-1 . TGTGCCAGCACCTGGGATGCCGAGCAGTACTTC CASTWDAEQYF